The 32 T cell receptor beta chains reported below all come from one sample, sequenced in a study of CD8 T cells in Susac syndrome. An amount of RNA that ranged from roughly 0.5 to 1 ug was reverse transcribed with random hexamers. TCRdb itself ran the immunoSEQ multiplex PCR reads through MiXCR, one entry per CDR3 protein. The sample carries 190,000 or so distinct CDR3 sequences, nearly 95% recorded once. Input material: CD4+ T cells from PBMCs. Receptors were obtained from a human donor with multiple sclerosis.

This clonotype was detected only once. This sequence joins TRBV3-1 and TRBJ2-5; D gene uncertain. The CDR3 covers 15 residues. Germline loops: CDR1 LGHDT, CDR2 YNNKEL (reference sequence). V dropped 2 bases and J dropped 1 base, with 11 bases sitting between them. The CDR3 sequence is CASSQRSVRQETQYF. The CDR3, as DNA: TGTGCCAGCAGCCAACGAAGCGTCCGCCAAGAGACCCAGTACTTC.

This chain joins TRBV3-1 and TRBJ2-1, with 7 nucleotides matching TRBD2. Germline CDR1 reads LGHDT; CDR2 reads YNNKEL (reference sequence). The CDR3 contains 14 residues. J gave up 2 bases and V 3 bases, and 1 base lay outside the gene matches. CDR3 in amino acids: CASSHGTTYNEQFF. As DNA, the CDR3 is TGTGCCAGCAGCCACGGGACTACCTACAATGAGCAGTTCTTC.

The J gene is TRBJ2-7, the V gene TRBV18; D unclear. The CDR3 sequence is 15 residues long. Germline V gene sequence: CDR1 KGHSH, CDR2 LQKENI. Between the trimmed V and J ends, which lost 2 bases and 7 bases, there was a span of 18 bases. This chain's CDR3 is CASSPSKREVVEQYF. The CDR3 region has the DNA TGTGCCAGCTCACCAAGTAAGCGAGAGGTGGTAGAGCAGTACTTC.

V and J are TRBV20-1 and TRBJ1-2; no firm D call. Trimming stripped 0 bases from V and 7 bases from J, with 6 bases between. This CDR3 is 11 amino acids long. Per the germline V gene, CDR1 is DFQATT and CDR2 is SNEGSKA (reference sequence). As DNA, the CDR3 is TGCAGTGCTAGAGATGTAGGTGGCTACACCTTC. Its translation is CSARDVGGYTF.

The V and J genes are TRBV4-1 and TRBJ1-5; TRBD1 is a possible D gene (5 bases). CDR1 is MGHRA, CDR2 YSYEKL, per germline. The V gene lost 3 bases and the J gene lost 0 bases, with 12 bases spanning the gap. The CDR3 is made up of 16 amino acids. CDR3 loop: CASSQRVGDSNQPQHF. The CDR3 DNA reads as TGCGCCAGCAGCCAGAGAGTGGGGGATAGCAATCAGCCCCAGCATTTT.

The rearrangement joins TRBV9 to TRBJ2-1; D not resolved. In germline, CDR1 is SGDLS, CDR2 YYNGEE. Trimming took 4 bases from V and 0 from J, leaving 8 bases between them. The CDR3 totals 14 residues. The CDR3 bases are TGTGCCAGCAGCTCCCAGTCCTCCTACAATGAGCAGTTCTTC. Translating gives CASSSQSSYNEQFF.

There are a few counts of this clonotype. V and J are TRBV5-4 and TRBJ2-7; D call uncertain. The CDR3 covers 14 residues. Germline V lookup: CDR1 SGHNT, CDR2 YYREEE (reference sequence). Trimming left V 0 bases short and J 2 bases short, with 9 bases between. CDR3 sequence (DNA): TGTGCCAGCAGCTTGGCGTACAGCACCTACGAGCAGTACTTC. Translated, it gives CASSLAYSTYEQYF. Together with reference TRBV5-4 and TRBJ2-7, the CDR3 gives the full variable domain: ETGVTQSPTHLIKTRGQQVTLRCSSQSGHNTVSWYQQALGQGPQFIFQYYREEENGRGNFPPRFSGLQFPNYSSELNVNALELDDSALYLCASSLAYSTYEQYFGPGTRLTVT.

The count of this clonotype is one. The chain joins TRBV20-1 to TRBJ2-1, with 7 bases fitting TRBD2. This CDR3 region has 14 residues. V trimming: 5 bases; J trimming: 6 bases; junction bases outside the gene matches: 10. Germline assignment: CDR1 DFQATT and CDR2 SNEGSKA (reference sequence). In DNA form, the CDR3 reads TGCAGTGCTCTTCTACGGGGGGTTGGCAATGAGCAGTTCTTC. Amino acids: CSALLRGVGNEQFF.

The chain employs TRBV29-1 and TRBJ2-3, with TRBD2 as a possible D gene (6 bases). V was cut by 6 bases and J by 2 bases, with 18 bases left in between. Germline assignment: CDR1 SQVTM and CDR2 ANQGSEA. The CDR3 runs 15 residues. The CDR3 spells CSVGGSSGNTDTQYF. The CDR3 DNA follows: TGCAGCGTGGGGGGTTCGTCCGGGAACACAGATACGCAGTATTTT.

J is TRBJ2-3 and V is TRBV24-1; no firm D call. Germline loops: CDR1 KGHDR, CDR2 SFDVKD. CDR3 length: 11 amino acids. V was cut by 10 bases and J by 5 bases, with 9 bases left in between. The CDR3, as DNA: TGTGCCACGGCAGAGCTAGATACGCAGTATTTT. It encodes CATAELDTQYF.

The V gene is TRBV18, the J gene TRBJ2-7, with a possible D match to TRBD2 (7 bases). Germline CDR1 reads KGHSH; CDR2 reads LQKENI. The CDR3 consists of 14 residues. V was cut by 6 bases and J by 0 bases, with 12 bases left in between. The CDR3 DNA sequence: TGTGCCAGCTCTCCGCGGGGGCTCTCCTACGAGCAGTACTTC. Its protein product is CASSPRGLSYEQYF.

Points on this clonotype: One end of the junction is discordant with germline, which a read error may explain. The rearrangement links TRBV7-7 to TRBJ2-3, with D perhaps TRBD1 (5 bases). Germline CDR1 reads SSHAT; CDR2 reads FNYEAQ (reference sequence). This CDR3 spans 15 amino acids. CDR3 bases: TGTGCTAGCAGCTTATCTGGGGCCCGCACAGATACGCAGTATTTT. It is translated as CASSLSGARTDTQYF.

The rearrangement links TRBV14 to TRBJ1-2; 12 bases map to TRBD1. Germline V gives CDR1 SGHDN, CDR2 FVKESK. V was pared by 1 base and J by 8 bases, with 8 bases of the junction left unmatched. The CDR3 totals 16 residues. CDR3 nucleotide sequence: TGTGCCAGCAGCCAAGTTGGGACAGGGGGCGCAGGGGGCTACACCTTC. This sequence encodes CASSQVGTGGAGGYTF.

The chain employs TRBV15 and TRBJ1-6; D gene uncertain. The V and J ends lost 0 bases and 6 bases respectively, with 6 bases between them. Germline V CDR1 and CDR2: LNHNV, YYDKDF (reference sequence). This CDR3 contains 14 residues. CDR3 residues: CATSRDIPNSPLHF. The CDR3 nucleotides read TGTGCCACCAGCAGAGATATCCCTAATTCACCCCTCCACTTT. Variable domain in full (rest from reference TRBV15 and TRBJ1-6): DAMVIQNPRYQVTQFGKPVTLSCSQTLNHNVMYWYQQKSSQAPKLLFHYYDKDFNNEADTPDNFQSRRPNTSFCFLDIRSPGLGDTAMYLCATSRDIPNSPLHFGNGTRLTVT.

The chain is built from TRBV20-1 and TRBJ1-6; tentatively, D is TRBD1 (5 bases). Trimming stripped 7 bases from V and 7 bases from J, with 14 bases between. CDR3 length: 13 residues. Per the germline V gene, CDR1 is DFQATT and CDR2 is SNEGSKA (reference sequence). DNA of the CDR3: TGCAGTGTGAGTCGGGGGTGGAATTCACCCCTCCACTTT. This gives the protein CSVSRGWNSPLHF.

The chain links TRBV28 to TRBJ2-3; 12 nucleotides align to TRBD2. This CDR3 is 16 amino acids long. The J segment lost 11 bases and the V segment lost 7 bases, leaving 16 bases of the junction unmatched. CDR1 and CDR2 from the germline V gene are MDHEN and SYDVKM. The DNA of the CDR3 is TGTGCCAGCATCTCGGGACTAGCGGGTACCTTAAGAAGGCAGTATTTT. Its translation: CASISGLAGTLRRQYF.

The chain carries TRBV30 and TRBJ2-2, with TRBD2 matching over 8 bases. The CDR3 loop spans 14 amino acids. Germline V CDR1 and CDR2: GTSNPN, SVGIG (reference sequence). Trimming took 1 base from V and 4 from J; bases not matched to a gene: 2. Here the CDR3 DNA reads TGTGCCTGGAGTGGTGGACTAGCCACCGGGGAGCTGTTTTTT. This translates into CAWSGGLATGELFF. The full variable domain, in which reference TRBV30 and TRBJ2-2 provide the parts outside the CDR3, is SQTIHQWPATLVQPVGSPLSLECTVEGTSNPNLYWYRQAAGRGLQLLFYSVGIGQISSEVPQNLSASRPQDRQFILSSKKLLLSDSGFYLCAWSGGLATGELFFGEGSRLTVL.

V usage is TRBV3-1 and J usage is TRBJ2-1, with 16 nucleotides matching TRBD2. V lost 3 bases to trimming and J lost 5 bases; unmatched junction nucleotides: 4. This CDR3 contains 17 residues. Germline assignment: CDR1 LGHDT and CDR2 YNNKEL (reference sequence). This chain's CDR3 is CASSQGLAGGMNNEQFF. CDR3 coding DNA: TGTGCCAGCAGCCAGGGACTAGCGGGGGGGATGAACAATGAGCAGTTCTTC.

The chain joins TRBV3-1 to TRBJ2-7; 8 nucleotides line up with TRBD2. The CDR3 has 13 residues. CDR1 and CDR2 (germline): LGHDT, YNNKEL (reference sequence). J gave up 3 bases and V 5 bases, and 3 bases lay outside the gene matches. The CDR3 sequence: CASSGLAGYEQYF. The CDR3 DNA reads as TGTGCCAGCAGCGGGCTAGCGGGCTACGAGCAGTACTTC.

This clonotype has just one count. V is TRBV5-1 and J is TRBJ2-1, with D unresolved. The ends were cut back, 2 bases at V and 0 bases at J, with 6 bases in the middle. The CDR3 contains 14 residues. The germline V gene encodes CDR1 SGHRS and CDR2 YFSETQ. Written as DNA, the CDR3 is TGCGCCAGCAGCTTTGACACCTCCTACAATGAGCAGTTCTTC. It translates to CASSFDTSYNEQFF.

V gene TRBV20-1 combines with J gene TRBJ2-1, with D possibly called TRBD1 or TRBD2 (5 bases each). The CDR3 contains 12 residues. Trimming cost V 3 bases and J 8 bases, with 11 bases left between them. Germline CDR1 DFQATT, CDR2 SNEGSKA (reference sequence). In DNA form, the CDR3 reads TGCAGTGCTAGTGAGGGGAGCGATGAGCAGTTCTTC. It translates to CSASEGSDEQFF.

This chain links TRBV29-1 with TRBJ2-5, with unresolved D. This CDR3 comprises 13 residues. V lost 1 base and J 5 bases, leaving 11 bases between the germline ends. From germline, CDR1 is SQVTM and CDR2 ANQGSEA. Here the CDR3 reads CSVEVGRRETQYF. The CDR3 nucleotides read TGCAGCGTTGAAGTAGGCAGGCGGGAGACCCAGTACTTC.

The chain recombines TRBV10-2 with TRBJ2-3; TRBD1 matches 7 bases. This CDR3 spans 17 amino acids. J was trimmed by 6 bases and V by 6 bases; bases with no gene match: 18. Germline V gene data show CDR1 as WSHSY and CDR2 as SAAADI. DNA for the CDR3: TGCGCCAGCAGGCAGGACAGGCGTCACACAGAGAGGGATACGCAGTATTTT. Translated: CASRQDRRHTERDTQYF.

V is TRBV3-1 and J is TRBJ2-3; D call uncertain. Deletions cut 1 base from V and 2 bases from J, with 7 bases between. This CDR3 spans 14 amino acids. Germline assignment: CDR1 LGHDT and CDR2 YNNKEL (reference sequence). The chain's CDR3 is CASSQALATDTQYF. CDR3 bases: TGTGCCAGCAGCCAAGCACTTGCCACAGATACGCAGTATTTT.

The chain has TRBV2 and TRBJ2-4; D not certain. V dropped 7 bases and J dropped 9 bases, with 13 bases sitting between them. Germline V gives CDR1 SNHLY, CDR2 FYNNEI. The CDR3 is made up of 12 amino acids. The CDR3 sequence: CASTTDLGIQYF. Written as DNA, the CDR3 is TGTGCCAGCACGACGGACCTGGGCATTCAGTACTTC. Together with reference TRBV2 and TRBJ2-4, the CDR3 gives the full variable domain: EPEVTQTPSHQVTQMGQEVILRCVPISNHLYFYWYRQILGQKVEFLVSFYNNEISEKSEIFDDQFSVERPDGSNFTLKIRSTKLEDSAMYFCASTTDLGIQYFGAGTRLSVL.

V usage is TRBV18 and J usage is TRBJ2-7; 9 bases are shared with TRBD2. The V and J ends lost 3 bases and 3 bases, in that order; junction bases with no gene match: 0. This CDR3 has 13 amino acids. CDR1 and CDR2 from the germline V gene are KGHSH and LQKENI. CDR3 amino acids: CASSPSGSYEQYF. CDR3 DNA sequence: TGTGCCAGCTCACCTAGCGGGAGCTACGAGCAGTACTTC.

The CDR3 protein is CASSLAPNEKLFF. The CDR3 nucleotides read TGTGCCAGCAGCTTAGCGCCTAATGAAAAACTGTTTTTT. The chain recombines TRBV11-1 with TRBJ1-4, with no clear D. This CDR3 has 13 residues. V gave up 0 bases and J gave up 3 bases, with 2 bases separating them. Germline CDR1 is SGHAT and CDR2 is FQDESV (reference sequence).

The chain recombines TRBV27 with TRBJ1-2, with TRBD1 as a possible D gene (5 bases). V lost 6 bases and J lost 6, with 11 bases in between. Germline V gene data show CDR1 as MNHEY and CDR2 as SMNVEV (reference sequence). This CDR3 has 12 residues. The chain's CDR3 is CASRQGGDGYTF. Written as DNA, the CDR3 is TGTGCCAGCAGGCAGGGAGGCGATGGCTACACCTTC.

V and J are TRBV30 and TRBJ1-2, with D maybe TRBD1 (5 bases). V shed 2 bases and J shed 7 bases, with 14 bases lying between them. Germline V gene sequence: CDR1 GTSNPN, CDR2 SVGIG (reference sequence). The CDR3 is 13 amino acids. Written as DNA, the CDR3 is TGTGCCTGGAGTCCGCTCGGGACCTCTGGCTACACCTTC. Protein: CAWSPLGTSGYTF. The full variable domain, its missing parts supplied by reference TRBV30 and TRBJ1-2, is SQTIHQWPATLVQPVGSPLSLECTVEGTSNPNLYWYRQAAGRGLQLLFYSVGIGQISSEVPQNLSASRPQDRQFILSSKKLLLSDSGFYLCAWSPLGTSGYTFGSGTRLTVV.

This sequence joins TRBV29-1 and TRBJ2-3; 9 nucleotides align to TRBD2. Trimming took 6 bases from V and 3 from J; bases not matched to a gene: 7. Germline CDR1 and CDR2: SQVTM and ANQGSEA. CDR3 length: 14 residues. CDR3 sequence: CSVLAGGGTDTQYF. The CDR3 nucleotides are TGCAGCGTACTAGCGGGCGGGGGTACAGATACGCAGTATTTT.

V gene TRBV20-1 combines with J gene TRBJ1-2, with D possibly TRBD1 on 6 matching bases. The CDR3 runs 16 residues. V lost 0 bases, J lost 2 bases, and 16 bases lay in between. Per germline, CDR1 DFQATT and CDR2 SNEGSKA (reference sequence). This CDR3 is CSARDIRTDGNYGYTF. CDR3 DNA sequence: TGCAGTGCTAGAGATATTAGGACAGACGGCAACTATGGCTACACCTTC.

V and J are TRBV19 and TRBJ2-1; D may be TRBD2 (5 bases). Germline CDR1 reads LNHDA; CDR2 reads SQIVND (reference sequence). Trimming stripped 2 bases from V and 0 bases from J, with 5 bases between. The CDR3 runs 14 residues. The CDR3 here is CASSIRGSYNEQFF. CDR3 nucleotides: TGTGCCAGTAGTATACGGGGCTCCTACAATGAGCAGTTCTTC.